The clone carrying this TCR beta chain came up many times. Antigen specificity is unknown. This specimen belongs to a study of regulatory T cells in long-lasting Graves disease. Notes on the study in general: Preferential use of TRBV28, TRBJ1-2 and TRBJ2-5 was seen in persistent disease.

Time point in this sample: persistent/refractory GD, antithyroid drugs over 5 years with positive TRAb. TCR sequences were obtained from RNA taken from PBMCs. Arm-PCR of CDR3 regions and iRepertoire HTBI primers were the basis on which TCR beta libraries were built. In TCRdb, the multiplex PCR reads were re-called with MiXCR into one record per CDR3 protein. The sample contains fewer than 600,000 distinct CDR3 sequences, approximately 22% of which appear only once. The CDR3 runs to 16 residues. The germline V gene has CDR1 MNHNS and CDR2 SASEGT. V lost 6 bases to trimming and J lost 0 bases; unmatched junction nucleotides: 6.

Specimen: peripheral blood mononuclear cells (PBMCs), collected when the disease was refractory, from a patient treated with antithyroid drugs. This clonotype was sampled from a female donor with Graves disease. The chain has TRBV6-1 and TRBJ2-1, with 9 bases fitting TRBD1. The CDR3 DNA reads TGTGCCAGCAGCGACCCGGGACAGGGCTCCTACAATGAGCAGTTCTTC. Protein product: CASSDPGQGSYNEQFF.